A selection of T cell receptor beta chains follows, all from one sample in a study of glioma-infiltrating T cells after dendritic cell vaccination. The table came from immunoSEQ multiplex PCR; TCRdb's copy has only in-frame clones and leaves some out. The sample records about 87,000 clones, roughly 90% being singletons. The starting material was blood, obtained before dendritic cell vaccination. The receptors derive from a human donor with glioblastoma. Both conserved end residues are part of each CDR3. Each record gives: V gene, J gene, CDR3 protein.

>TRBV19|TRBJ1-6
CASRSLIDRVLGNSPLHF
>TRBV7-2|TRBJ1-6
CASTKAGTGNSPLHF
>TRBV10-3|TRBJ2-1
CAISELPSIPSEQFF
>TRBV5-1|TRBJ2-5
CASSGNEVAGETQYF
>TRBV30|TRBJ2-1
CAWTSEVGNEQFF
>TRBV27|TRBJ2-7
CASGRGRGGDVPYEQYF
>TRBV11-2|-
CASSPRSPTYEQYF
>TRBV6-5|TRBJ1-5
CASSSSKRGNQPQHF
>TRBV11-2|TRBJ1-2
CASSLVTGTGGDGYTF
>TRBV5-6|TRBJ2-4
CASSLGQLRGQGPIF
>TRBV18|TRBJ2-1
CASSPPRTGVVNEQFF
>TRBV5-8|TRBJ2-2
CASSTARGANTGELFF
>TRBV5-5|TRBJ2-1
CASSLEEGTYNEQFF
>TRBV19|TRBJ1-2
CASSPDSIHGYTF
>TRBV19|TRBJ2-1
CASRLAGTSGNEQFF
>TRBV4-1|TRBJ1-5
CASGSGIPGSNQPQHF
>TRBV7-8|TRBJ1-4
CASRNTGTTIGEKLFF
>TRBV7-9|TRBJ2-5
CASSTWTSGGLETQYF
>TRBV4-1|TRBJ2-3
CASSQDSGASTDTQYF
>TRBV2|TRBJ2-7
CASSGTSGSSYEQYF
>TRBV11-2|TRBJ2-7
CASSTAGTGNSYEQYF
>TRBV18|TRBJ1-2
CASSPPDREDSYTF
>TRBV29-1|TRBJ2-1
CSVEGNRQGKGNEQFF
>TRBV6-5|TRBJ2-7
CASSLQGARMDEQYF
>TRBV4-2|TRBJ2-2
CASSQEISGGGNTGELFF
>TRBV7-9|TRBJ2-3
CASSKQRESGDTQYF
>TRBV5-3|TRBJ2-7
CARFLFVPLMEGGQREVSYEQYF
>TRBV12-5|TRBJ2-3
CASGLVTGGADTQYF
>TRBV27|TRBJ1-4
CASSLEGEGALVEKLFF
>TRBV19|TRBJ1-5
CASSFTGTGVQPQHF
>TRBV5-1|TRBJ2-1
CASSRTSGVVEQFF
>TRBV18|TRBJ2-7
CASSSQGFSYEQYF
>TRBV7-9|TRBJ2-1
CASSPFGLAGGYNEQFF
>TRBV29-1|TRBJ2-5
CSASGLETQYF
>TRBV6-1|TRBJ2-5
CASRARGLQETQYF
>TRBV7-7|TRBJ1-3
CASSPDRGFGNTIYF
>TRBV9|TRBJ1-1
CASSRTEPEAFF